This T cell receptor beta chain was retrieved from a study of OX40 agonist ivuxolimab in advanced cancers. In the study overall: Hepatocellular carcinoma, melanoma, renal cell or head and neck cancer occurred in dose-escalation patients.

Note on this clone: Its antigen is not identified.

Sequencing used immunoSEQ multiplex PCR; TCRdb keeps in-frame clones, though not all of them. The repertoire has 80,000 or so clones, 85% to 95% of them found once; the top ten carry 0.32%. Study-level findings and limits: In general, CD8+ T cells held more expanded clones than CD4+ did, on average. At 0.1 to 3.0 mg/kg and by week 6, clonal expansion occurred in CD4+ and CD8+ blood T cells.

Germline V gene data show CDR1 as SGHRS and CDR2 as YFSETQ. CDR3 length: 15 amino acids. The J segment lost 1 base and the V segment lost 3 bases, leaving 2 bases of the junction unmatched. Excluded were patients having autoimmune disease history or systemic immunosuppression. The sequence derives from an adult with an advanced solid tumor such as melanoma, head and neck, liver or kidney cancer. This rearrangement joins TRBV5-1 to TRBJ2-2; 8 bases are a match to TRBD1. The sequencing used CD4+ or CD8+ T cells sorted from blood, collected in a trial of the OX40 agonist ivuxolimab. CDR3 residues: CASSWGTGNTGELFF. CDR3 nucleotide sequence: TGCGCCAGCAGCTGGGGGACAGGGAACACCGGGGAGCTGTTTTTT.